This T cell receptor beta chain came from a study of blood T cell repertoires in COVID-19. Study-level background: The samples span acute and convalescent COVID-19 from the United States, Italy and Spain. The cDNA or gDNA used as material had been derived from T cells, B-cell-depleted T cells, or PBMCs.

CDR3 length: 14 residues. Deletions cut 4 bases from V and 1 base from J, with 10 bases between. CDR1 and CDR2 (germline): ENHRY, SYGVKD. This clone came up once. Per the study methods: Amplified reference gene primers provided the basis for estimating nucleated cell counts. Method: immunoSEQ multiplex PCR; TCRdb's copy keeps in-frame clones and lacks some. That table gives V, J and clone size, and the DNA gave D and trimming. The sample records some 96,000 clones, about nine tenths being singletons. Sequenced input: peripheral blood. This TCR was recovered from a man aged 45 to 65 with acute or convalescent COVID-19. The chain recombines TRBV10-3 with TRBJ1-1, with D unclear. The CDR3 loop reads CAISVGPGNTEAFF. The CDR3 nucleotides are TGTGCCATCAGTGTGGGCCCAGGGAACACTGAAGCTTTCTTT.